A single sample gave rise to the 4 T cell receptor beta chains below, sequenced in a study of human T cells and chemical hapten exposure. TCRdb analysed the RACE reads with MiXCR anew, one entry per CDR3 protein. This sample has over 70,000 distinct CDR3 sequences, with roughly 15% found just once. This sample's time point: pre-sensitization, week 0. The treatment denotes: therapeutic diphenylcyclopropenone sensitization with weekly scalp DPC. This specimen was whole blood, taken in connection with sensitization to the hapten diphenylcyclopropenone (DPC). Receptors were obtained from a woman aged 45-65 years with alopecia areata. Some clones in this sample may be carry-over from other donors' samples.

The sample holds a few counts of this clonotype. CDR3 amino acids: CASREGLAGTGELFF. The CDR3 nucleotides read TGTGCCAGCCGTGAAGGCCTAGCGGGAACCGGGGAGCTGTTTTTT. The genes are TRBV7-6 and TRBJ2-2; TRBD2 aligns across 9 bases. From germline, CDR1 is SGHVS and CDR2 FNYEAQ. V shed 8 bases and J 5 bases; nucleotides not matched to a gene: 9. The CDR3 extends over 15 amino acids.

V usage is TRBV4-3 and J usage is TRBJ2-1; D is perhaps TRBD1 or TRBD2 (5 bases each). CDR1 is LGHNA and CDR2 is YSLEER in the germline V gene. This CDR3 contains 12 residues. With 4 bases removed from V and 13 bases from J, the gap between germline ends came to 14 bases. The CDR3 sequence is CASSLNEGPQFF. CDR3 bases: TGCGCCAGCAGCCTAAATGAGGGACCCCAGTTCTTC.

This clonotype has just a few counts. This chain joins TRBV7-2 and TRBJ2-2; TRBD2 aligns across 7 bases. Germline V gene data show CDR1 as SGHTA and CDR2 as FQGNSA. The CDR3 length is 16 residues. The junction had 6 bases not matched to a gene; V was cut back by 4 bases and J by 1 base. This CDR3 is CASSYYPSGNTGELFF. DNA for the CDR3: TGTGCCAGCAGCTACTATCCTAGCGGGAACACCGGGGAGCTGTTTTTT.

The CDR3 here is CASSPWTSGRSTDTQYF. CDR3 nucleotide sequence: TGTGCCAGCTCACCTTGGACTAGCGGGAGGAGTACAGATACGCAGTATTTT. The rearrangement links TRBV18 to TRBJ2-3; 14 nucleotides agree with TRBD2. Germline trimming cut 3 bases from V and 3 bases from J; bases unmatched to any gene: 5. The germline V gene has CDR1 KGHSH and CDR2 LQKENI. This CDR3 region has 17 residues.